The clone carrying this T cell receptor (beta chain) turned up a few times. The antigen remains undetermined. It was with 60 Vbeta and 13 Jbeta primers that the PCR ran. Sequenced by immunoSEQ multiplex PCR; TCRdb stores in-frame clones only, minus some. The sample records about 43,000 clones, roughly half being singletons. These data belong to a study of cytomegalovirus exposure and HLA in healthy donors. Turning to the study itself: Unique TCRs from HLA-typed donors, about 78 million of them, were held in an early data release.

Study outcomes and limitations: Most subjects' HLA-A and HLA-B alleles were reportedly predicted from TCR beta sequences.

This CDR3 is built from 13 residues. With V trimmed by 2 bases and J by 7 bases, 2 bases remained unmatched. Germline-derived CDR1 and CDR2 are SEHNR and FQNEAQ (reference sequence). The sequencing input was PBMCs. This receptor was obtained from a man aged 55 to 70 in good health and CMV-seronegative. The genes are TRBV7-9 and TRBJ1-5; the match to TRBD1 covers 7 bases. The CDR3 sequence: CASSLSQGQPQHF. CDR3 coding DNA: TGTGCCAGCAGCTTATCACAGGGGCAGCCCCAGCATTTT.